This section outlines one T cell receptor beta chain sequence together with its context. Produced via immunoSEQ multiplex PCR; TCRdb's table is partial and in-frame only. The table records 100,000 to 150,000 clones, about 79% of them present only once. Trimming stripped 3 bases from V and 8 bases from J, with 22 bases between. The CDR3 contains 16 residues. The V gene's germline CDR1 is SEHNR and CDR2 FQNEAQ (reference sequence). This sample is part of a study of blood T cell repertoires in COVID-19. In the study overall: T cells, B-cell-depleted T cells, or PBMCs supplied cDNA or gDNA.

The source is a woman aged 45-65 years with acute or convalescent COVID-19. Sample: peripheral blood. The rearrangement joins TRBV7-9 to TRBJ1-2, with D perhaps TRBD1 (5 bases). CDR3 in amino acids: CASSFANTGSKEGYTF. The CDR3 nucleotides read TGTGCCAGCAGCTTCGCAAACACAGGTTCTAAAGAGGGCTACACCTTC.